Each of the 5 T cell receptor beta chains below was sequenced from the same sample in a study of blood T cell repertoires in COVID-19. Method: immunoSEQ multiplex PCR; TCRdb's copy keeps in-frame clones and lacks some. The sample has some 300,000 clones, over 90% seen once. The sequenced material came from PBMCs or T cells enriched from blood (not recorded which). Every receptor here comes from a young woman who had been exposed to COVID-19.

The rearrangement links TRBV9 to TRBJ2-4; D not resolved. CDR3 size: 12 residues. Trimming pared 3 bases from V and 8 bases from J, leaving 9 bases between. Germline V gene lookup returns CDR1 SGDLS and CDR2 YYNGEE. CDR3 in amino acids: CASSGYSDIQYF. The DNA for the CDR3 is TGTGCCAGCAGCGGGTATAGTGACATTCAGTACTTC.

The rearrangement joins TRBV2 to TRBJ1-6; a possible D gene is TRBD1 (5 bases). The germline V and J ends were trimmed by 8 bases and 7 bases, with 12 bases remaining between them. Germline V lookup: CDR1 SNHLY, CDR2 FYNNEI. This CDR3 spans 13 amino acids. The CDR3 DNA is TGTGCCAGCGAGACAGAAGGGAATTCACCCCTCCACTTT. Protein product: CASETEGNSPLHF.

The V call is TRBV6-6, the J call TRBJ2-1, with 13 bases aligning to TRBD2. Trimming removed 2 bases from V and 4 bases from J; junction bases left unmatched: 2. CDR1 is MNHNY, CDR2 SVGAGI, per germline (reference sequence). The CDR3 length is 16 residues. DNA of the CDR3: TGTGCCAGCAGTTACACTAGCGGGGGGGTTTACAATGAGCAGTTCTTC. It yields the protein CASSYTSGGVYNEQFF.

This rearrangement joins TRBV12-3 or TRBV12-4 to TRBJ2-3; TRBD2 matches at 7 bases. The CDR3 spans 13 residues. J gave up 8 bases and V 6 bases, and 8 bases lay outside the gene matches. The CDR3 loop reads CASSPTSPTTQYF. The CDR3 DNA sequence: TGTGCCAGCAGCCCGACTAGCCCGACTACGCAGTATTTT.

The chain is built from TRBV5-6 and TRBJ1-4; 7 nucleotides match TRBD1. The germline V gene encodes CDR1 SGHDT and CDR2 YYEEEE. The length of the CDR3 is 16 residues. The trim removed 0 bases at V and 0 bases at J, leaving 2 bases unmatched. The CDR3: CASSLVGQSTNEKLFF. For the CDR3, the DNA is TGTGCCAGCAGCTTGGTGGGACAGTCAACTAATGAAAAACTGTTTTTT.